A selection of T cell receptor beta chains follows, all from one sample in a study of shared clonotypes between healthy human individuals. The table came from immunoSEQ multiplex PCR; TCRdb's copy has only in-frame clones and leaves some out. The profile covers some 1,100,000 clones, with around 78% appearing a single time and 0.52% taken by the ten largest. The sequencing sample was made of memory CD4+ T cells from PBMCs. These receptors all stem from a man aged 18 to 30 in good health. Some clones in this sample may be carry-over from other donors' samples. The CDR3 runs from the conserved cysteine through the conserved F or W. D genes are given only for firm matches. Only some rows state a clone size, as once, few, many or a class for expanded clones.

J gene,D gene,clone size,V gene,CDR3 protein,CDR3 DNA
TRBJ1-3,-,-,TRBV23-1,CASSLQLRSGNTIYF,TGCGCCAGCAGTCTTCAGCTCCGCTCTGGAAACACCATATATTTT
TRBJ1-2,-,-,TRBV7-9,CASSLASHSYTF,TGTGCCAGCAGCTTAGCGTCCCACTCCTACACCTTC
TRBJ2-1,TRBD1,-,TRBV5-4,CASSSGQGGFNEQFF,TGTGCCAGCAGCTCGGGACAGGGAGGTTTCAATGAGCAGTTCTTC
TRBJ2-1,-,-,TRBV2,CASSESTSQFF,TGTGCCAGCAGTGAAAGTACTAGTCAGTTCTTC
TRBJ2-4,-,-,TRBV6-1,CASSEFSAAEYF,TGTGCCAGCAGTGAATTTTCGGCGGCAGAGTACTTC
TRBJ1-4,-,few,TRBV2,CASIRGNEKLFF,TGTGCCAGCATCCGGGGTAACGAAAAACTGTTTTTT
TRBJ2-7,-,once,TRBV5-1,CASYKGGSFYEQYF,TGCGCCAGCTACAAAGGAGGGTCTTTCTACGAGCAGTACTTC
TRBJ2-1,TRBD1,once,TRBV4-3,CASSPDRGPYNEQFF,TGCGCCAGCAGCCCCGACAGGGGACCCTACAATGAGCAGTTCTTC
TRBJ1-1,TRBD1,-,TRBV25-1,CASSDTGGDRANTEAFF,TGTGCCAGCAGTGATACGGGAGGGGACAGGGCGAACACTGAAGCTTTCTTT
TRBJ1-2,-,few,TRBV6-6,CASSSHRAPGYGYTF,TGTGCCAGCAGTTCCCACAGGGCCCCCGGGTATGGCTACACCTTC
TRBJ2-3,-,-,TRBV9,CASSEGLYGGDTQYF,TGTGCCAGCAGCGAGGGATTGTATGGGGGTGATACGCAGTATTTT
TRBJ1-1,-,-,TRBV5-4,CASSLSPTEITEAFF,TGTGCCAGCAGCTTGTCACCGACAGAGATCACTGAAGCTTTCTTT
TRBJ1-1,-,-,TRBV5-1,CASRPGPNTEAFF,TGCGCCAGCAGGCCGGGACCGAACACTGAAGCTTTCTTT
TRBJ2-1,TRBD2,-,TRBV14,CASSRMTSGAEQFF,TGTGCCAGCAGCCGAATGACTAGCGGGGCTGAGCAGTTCTTC
TRBJ2-6,TRBD1,-,TRBV5-1,CASSSGQDGANVLTF,TGCGCCAGCAGCTCCGGACAGGATGGGGCCAACGTCCTGACTTTC
TRBJ1-4,-,-,TRBV19,CASSTGRAREKLFF,TGTGCCAGTAGTACGGGCAGGGCTAGAGAAAAACTGTTTTTT
TRBJ2-1,-,-,TRBV19,CASSIEGGDEQFF,TGTGCCAGTAGTATAGAGGGGGGAGATGAGCAGTTCTTC
TRBJ2-5,TRBD2,-,TRBV11-3,CASSPGTSGGQETQYF,TGTGCCAGCAGCCCTGGGACTAGCGGGGGACAAGAGACCCAGTACTTC
TRBJ2-1,-,-,TRBV7-3,CASSIQGVDEQFF,TGTGCCAGCAGCATCCAAGGCGTCGATGAGCAGTTCTTC
TRBJ2-7,-,-,TRBV7-2,CASRNPTTWGDEQYF,TGTGCCAGCAGAAACCCAACTACCTGGGGAGACGAGCAGTACTTC
TRBJ1-1,-,-,TRBV18,CASSPREQGANTEAFF,TGTGCCAGCTCACCACGAGAACAGGGCGCGAACACTGAAGCTTTCTTT
TRBJ2-7,-,-,TRBV2,CASRRTSGVAYEQYF,TGTGCCAGCAGACGTACGTCGGGGGTAGCCTACGAGCAGTACTTC
TRBJ2-1,TRBD1,-,TRBV7-9,CASSLIGQGQANEQFF,TGTGCCAGCAGCTTAATAGGACAGGGACAGGCAAATGAGCAGTTCTTC
TRBJ2-5,TRBD1,-,TRBV5-1,CASSQGASAETQYF,TGCGCCAGCAGTCAGGGGGCTTCGGCGGAGACCCAGTACTTC
TRBJ2-5,-,-,TRBV11-3,CASNGGSEGETQYF,TGTGCCAGCAATGGAGGCTCAGAAGGAGAGACCCAGTACTTC
TRBJ2-7,-,-,TRBV9,CASSVGASESYEQYF,TGTGCCAGCAGCGTAGGTGCTAGCGAGTCCTACGAGCAGTACTTC
TRBJ2-3,TRBD1,-,TRBV5-5,CASSLGGTGGTDTQYF,TGTGCCAGCAGCTTAGGCGGGACAGGGGGTACAGATACGCAGTATTTT
TRBJ2-1,TRBD2,-,TRBV6-1,CASSDLGGRWYNEQFF,TGTGCCAGCAGTGATCTGGGGGGGAGGTGGTACAATGAGCAGTTCTTC
TRBJ2-7,-,-,TRBV21-1,CASSHRGRISYEQYF,TGTGCCAGCAGTCACAGGGGGCGGATCTCCTACGAGCAGTACTTC
TRBJ1-2,-,-,TRBV4-3,CASSQVRQGNYGYTF,TGCGCCAGCAGCCAAGTGCGGCAGGGGAACTATGGCTACACCTTC
TRBJ1-2,-,-,TRBV7-9,CASSLAAGGHGYTF,TGTGCCAGCAGCTTAGCGGCGGGGGGCCATGGCTACACCTTC
TRBJ2-5,TRBD1,-,TRBV29-1,CSVETGTGETQYF,TGCAGCGTCGAGACAGGGACAGGGGAGACCCAGTACTTC
TRBJ2-5,TRBD2,-,TRBV5-1,CASSFSGTTQETQYF,TGCGCCAGCAGCTTCTCCGGGACTACCCAAGAGACCCAGTACTTC
TRBJ2-7,TRBD2,-,TRBV15,CATSRTTSGAYEQYF,TGTGCCACCAGCAGAACGACTAGCGGGGCCTACGAGCAGTACTTC
TRBJ2-7,-,once,TRBV11-2,CASSLDGGGTYEQYF,TGTGCCAGCAGCTTAGATGGAGGGGGCACCTACGAGCAGTACTTC
TRBJ1-6,-,-,TRBV7-9,CASSLDGGIPLHF,TGTGCCAGCAGCTTAGATGGGGGAATACCCCTCCACTTT
TRBJ2-3,-,-,TRBV9,CASSVGPIGTDTQYF,TGTGCCAGCAGCGTAGGACCTATCGGGACAGATACGCAGTATTTT
TRBJ2-1,TRBD1,-,TRBV10-3,CAISDRDRGQGEQFF,TGTGCCATCAGTGACAGGGACAGGGGGCAGGGTGAGCAGTTCTTC
TRBJ2-5,TRBD2,-,TRBV6-4,CASSELAGQETQYF,TGTGCCAGCAGTGAGTTAGCGGGACAAGAGACCCAGTACTTC
TRBJ2-7,-,once,TRBV5-1,CASSYLASASYEQYF,TGCGCCAGCAGCTACCTGGCTAGCGCCTCCTACGAGCAGTACTTC
TRBJ1-1,TRBD1,-,TRBV13,CASSFTGGTEAFF,TGTGCCAGCAGCTTCACAGGGGGCACTGAAGCTTTCTTT
TRBJ1-2,TRBD1,once,TRBV15,CATSRGGQTYGYTF,TGTGCCACCAGCAGAGGGGGACAGACTTATGGCTACACCTTC
TRBJ2-5,TRBD1,-,TRBV5-4,CASGTGGGYEETQYF,TGTGCCAGCGGAACAGGGGGCGGGTATGAAGAGACCCAGTACTTC
TRBJ1-5,-,once,TRBV5-1,CASSLEGVGNQPQHF,TGCGCCAGCAGCTTGGAAGGGGTAGGCAATCAGCCCCAGCATTTT